This is a list of T cell receptor beta chains from one sample in a study of T cells in Graves' hyperthyroidism and ophthalmopathy. TCRdb independently ran MiXCR on the multiplex PCR reads; one entry per CDR3 protein. The data show 300,000 to 450,000 distinct CDR3 sequences, approximately 13% seen once. Sequenced input: blood. Receptors were obtained from a man aged 30 to 45 with Graves' hyperthyroidism that later progressed to Graves' ophthalmopathy. CDR3s include the opening cysteine and the closing phenylalanine or tryptophan. Fields, in order: CDR3 length, D gene, clone size, J gene, V gene, CDR3 DNA, CDR3 protein. D genes are given only for firm matches. Size is stated for part of the rows, as once, few or many counts, or as a class when the clone is expanded.

CDR3 length: 12
D gene: -
clone size: -
J gene: TRBJ2-2
V gene: TRBV13
CDR3 DNA: TGTGCCAGCAGTGTAGCTCCCGGGGAGCTGTTTTTT
CDR3 protein: CASSVAPGELFF

CDR3 length: 13
D gene: -
clone size: many
J gene: TRBJ1-2
V gene: TRBV9
CDR3 DNA: TGTGCCAGCAGCGTAGAGCAGGACTATGGCTACACCTTC
CDR3 protein: CASSVEQDYGYTF

CDR3 length: 16
D gene: TRBD1
clone size: -
J gene: TRBJ2-2
V gene: TRBV29-1
CDR3 DNA: TGCAGCGTTGTGGGGCGACAGGGACCGAACACCGGGGAGCTGTTTTTT
CDR3 protein: CSVVGRQGPNTGELFF

CDR3 length: 15
D gene: TRBD1
clone size: few
J gene: TRBJ1-1
V gene: TRBV20-1
CDR3 DNA: TGCAGTGCTAGGGTTCGTGGGACAGGGGACACTGAAGCTTTCTTT
CDR3 protein: CSARVRGTGDTEAFF

CDR3 length: 14
D gene: -
clone size: -
J gene: TRBJ1-4
V gene: TRBV25-1
CDR3 DNA: TGTGCCAGCAGTTCAGAAGCGATCCGGGAAAAACTGTTTTTT
CDR3 protein: CASSSEAIREKLFF

CDR3 length: 10
D gene: -
clone size: many
J gene: TRBJ1-1
V gene: TRBV28
CDR3 DNA: TGTGCCAGCAGTTCAAAAGAAGCTTTCTTT
CDR3 protein: CASSSKEAFF

CDR3 length: 13
D gene: -
clone size: many
J gene: TRBJ2-5
V gene: TRBV11-2
CDR3 DNA: TGTGCCAGCAGCCCGAGGGTCCAAGAGACCCAGTACTTC
CDR3 protein: CASSPRVQETQYF

CDR3 length: 11
D gene: -
clone size: few
J gene: TRBJ2-5
V gene: TRBV6-2/TRBV6-3
CDR3 DNA: TGTGCCAGCAGTTATCGTGATATTTCGCACTTC
CDR3 protein: CASSYRDISHF

CDR3 length: 14
D gene: -
clone size: -
J gene: TRBJ2-7
V gene: TRBV11-2
CDR3 DNA: TGTGCCAGCAGCTTAGCGGGAGGACAGCGCGAGCAGTACTTC
CDR3 protein: CASSLAGGQREQYF

CDR3 length: 14
D gene: -
clone size: -
J gene: TRBJ2-3
V gene: TRBV5-1
CDR3 DNA: TGCGCCAGCACCCAAGGGACATTTGCGGATACGCAGTATTTT
CDR3 protein: CASTQGTFADTQYF

CDR3 length: 14
D gene: -
clone size: many
J gene: TRBJ2-1
V gene: TRBV2
CDR3 DNA: TGTGCCAGCAGTGGGCTAGCGTGGTACAATGAGCAGTTCTTC
CDR3 protein: CASSGLAWYNEQFF

CDR3 length: 16
D gene: -
clone size: few
J gene: TRBJ2-7
V gene: TRBV7-9
CDR3 DNA: TGTGCCAGCAGTCGGAAGGGGGGAGAAGGCTCCTACGAGCAGTACTTC
CDR3 protein: CASSRKGGEGSYEQYF